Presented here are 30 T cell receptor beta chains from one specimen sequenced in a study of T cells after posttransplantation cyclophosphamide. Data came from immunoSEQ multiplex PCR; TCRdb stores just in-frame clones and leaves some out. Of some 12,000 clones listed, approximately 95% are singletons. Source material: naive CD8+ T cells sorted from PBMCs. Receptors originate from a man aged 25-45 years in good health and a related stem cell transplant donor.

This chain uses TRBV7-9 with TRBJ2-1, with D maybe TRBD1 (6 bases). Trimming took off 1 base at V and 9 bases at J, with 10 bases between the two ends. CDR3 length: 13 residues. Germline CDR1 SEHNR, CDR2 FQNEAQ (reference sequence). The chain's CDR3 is CASSLVDRGEQFF. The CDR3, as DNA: TGTGCCAGCAGCTTAGTGGACAGAGGTGAGCAGTTCTTC.

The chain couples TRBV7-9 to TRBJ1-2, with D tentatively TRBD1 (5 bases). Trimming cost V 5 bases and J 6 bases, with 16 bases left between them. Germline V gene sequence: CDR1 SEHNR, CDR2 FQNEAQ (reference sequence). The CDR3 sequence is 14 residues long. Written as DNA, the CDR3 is TGTGCCAGCAGCCCAGAGGTGAAGGGGCATGGCTACACCTTC. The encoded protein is CASSPEVKGHGYTF.

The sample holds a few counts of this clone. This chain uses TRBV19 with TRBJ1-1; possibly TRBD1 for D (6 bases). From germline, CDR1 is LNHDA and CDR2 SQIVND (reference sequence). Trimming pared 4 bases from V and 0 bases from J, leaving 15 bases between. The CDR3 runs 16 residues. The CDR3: CASSTHREGVNTEAFF. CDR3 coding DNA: TGTGCCAGTAGTACACACAGGGAGGGGGTGAACACTGAAGCTTTCTTT.

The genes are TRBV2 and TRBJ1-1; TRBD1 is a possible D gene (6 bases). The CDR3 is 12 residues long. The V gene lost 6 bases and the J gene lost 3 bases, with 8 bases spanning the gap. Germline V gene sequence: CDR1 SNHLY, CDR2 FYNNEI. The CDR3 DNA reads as TGTGCCAGCAGAAACAGGGACACTGAAGCTTTCTTT. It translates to CASRNRDTEAFF.

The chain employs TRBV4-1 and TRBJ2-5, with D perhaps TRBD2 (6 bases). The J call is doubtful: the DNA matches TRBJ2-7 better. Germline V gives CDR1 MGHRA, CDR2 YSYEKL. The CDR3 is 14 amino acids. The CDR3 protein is CASSPEGRSYEQYF. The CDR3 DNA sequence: TGCGCCAGCAGTCCTGAAGGGAGGTCCTACGAGCAGTACTTC.

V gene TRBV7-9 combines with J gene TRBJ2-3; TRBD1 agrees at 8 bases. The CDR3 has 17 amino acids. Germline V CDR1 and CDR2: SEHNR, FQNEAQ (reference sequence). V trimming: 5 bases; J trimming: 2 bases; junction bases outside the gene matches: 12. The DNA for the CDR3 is TGTGCCAGCAGCGGCCGGGACAGGTATCCTTACACAGATACGCAGTATTTT. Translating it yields CASSGRDRYPYTDTQYF.

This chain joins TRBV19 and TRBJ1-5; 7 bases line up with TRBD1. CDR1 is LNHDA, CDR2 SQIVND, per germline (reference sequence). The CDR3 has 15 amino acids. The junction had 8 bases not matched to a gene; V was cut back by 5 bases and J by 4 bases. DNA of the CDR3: TGTGCCAGTAGTCCCGGGACAGTCTTTAATCAGCCCCAGCATTTT. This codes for CASSPGTVFNQPQHF.

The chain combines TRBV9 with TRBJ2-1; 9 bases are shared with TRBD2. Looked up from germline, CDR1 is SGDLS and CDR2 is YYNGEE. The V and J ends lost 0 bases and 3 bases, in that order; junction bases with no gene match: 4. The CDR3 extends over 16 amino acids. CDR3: CASSVEGGGVYNEQFF. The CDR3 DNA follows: TGTGCCAGCAGCGTAGAAGGCGGGGGGGTCTACAATGAGCAGTTCTTC.

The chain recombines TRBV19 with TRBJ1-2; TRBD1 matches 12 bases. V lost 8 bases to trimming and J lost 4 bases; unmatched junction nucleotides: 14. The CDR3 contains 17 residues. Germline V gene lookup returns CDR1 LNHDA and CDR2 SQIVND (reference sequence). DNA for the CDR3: TGTGCCAGTGTTACCGGGACAGGGGGCGGTGTGAGCTATGGCTACACCTTC. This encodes CASVTGTGGGVSYGYTF.

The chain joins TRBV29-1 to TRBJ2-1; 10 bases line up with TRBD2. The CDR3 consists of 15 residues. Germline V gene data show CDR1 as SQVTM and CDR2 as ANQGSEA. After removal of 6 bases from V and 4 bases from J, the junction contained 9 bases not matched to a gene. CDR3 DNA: TGCAGCGTGACTGGACTAGCGGAGGCTTACAATGAGCAGTTCTTC. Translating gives CSVTGLAEAYNEQFF.

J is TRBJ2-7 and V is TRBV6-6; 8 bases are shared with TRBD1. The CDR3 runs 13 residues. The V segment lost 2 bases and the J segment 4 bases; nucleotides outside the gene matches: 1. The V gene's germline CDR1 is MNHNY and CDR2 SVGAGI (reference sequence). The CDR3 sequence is CASSYQGAYEQYF. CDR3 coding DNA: TGTGCCAGCAGTTACCAGGGGGCTTACGAGCAGTACTTC.

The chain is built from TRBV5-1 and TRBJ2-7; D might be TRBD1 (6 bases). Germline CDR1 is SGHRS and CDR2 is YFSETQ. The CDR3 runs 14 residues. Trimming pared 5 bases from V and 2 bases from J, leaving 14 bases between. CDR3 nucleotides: TGCGCCAGCAGTCCGCATCCAGGGGCCTACGAGCAGTACTTC. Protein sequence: CASSPHPGAYEQYF.

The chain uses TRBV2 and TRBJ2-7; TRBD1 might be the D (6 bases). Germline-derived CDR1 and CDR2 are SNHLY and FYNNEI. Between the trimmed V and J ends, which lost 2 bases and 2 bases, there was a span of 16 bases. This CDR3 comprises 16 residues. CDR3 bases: TGTGCCAGCAGTGAAACCTGGGCAGGGGTAACCTACGAGCAGTACTTC. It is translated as CASSETWAGVTYEQYF.

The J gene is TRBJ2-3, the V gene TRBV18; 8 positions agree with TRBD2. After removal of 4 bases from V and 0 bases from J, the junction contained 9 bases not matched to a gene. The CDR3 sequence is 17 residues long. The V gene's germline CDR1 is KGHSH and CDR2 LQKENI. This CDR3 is CASSLEGLAGSTDTQYF. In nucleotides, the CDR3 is TGTGCCAGCTCACTAGAGGGGCTAGCGGGCAGCACAGATACGCAGTATTTT.

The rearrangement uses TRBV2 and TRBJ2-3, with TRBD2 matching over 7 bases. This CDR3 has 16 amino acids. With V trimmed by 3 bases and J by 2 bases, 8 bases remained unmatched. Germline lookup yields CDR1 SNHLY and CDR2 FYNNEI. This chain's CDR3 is CASSDFSSGSTDTQYF. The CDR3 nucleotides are TGTGCCAGCAGTGATTTTTCTAGCGGATCCACAGATACGCAGTATTTT.

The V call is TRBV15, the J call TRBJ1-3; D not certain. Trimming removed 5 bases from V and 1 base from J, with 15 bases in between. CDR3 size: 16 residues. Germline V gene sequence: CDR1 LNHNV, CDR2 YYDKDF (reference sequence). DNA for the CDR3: TGTGCCACCAGCGAACAGCCTTTCTCATCTGGAAACACCATATATTTT. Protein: CATSEQPFSSGNTIYF.

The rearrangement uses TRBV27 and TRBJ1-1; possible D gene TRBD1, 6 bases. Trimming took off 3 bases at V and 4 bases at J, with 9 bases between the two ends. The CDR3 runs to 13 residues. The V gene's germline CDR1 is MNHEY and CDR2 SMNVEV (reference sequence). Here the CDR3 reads CASSLGQFTEAFF. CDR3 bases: TGTGCCAGCAGTTTGGGACAATTCACTGAAGCTTTCTTT.

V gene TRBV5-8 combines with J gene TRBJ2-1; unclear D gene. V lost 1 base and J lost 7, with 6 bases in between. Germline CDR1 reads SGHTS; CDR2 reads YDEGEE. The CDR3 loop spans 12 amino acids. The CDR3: CASSLSHNEQFF. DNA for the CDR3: TGTGCCAGCAGCTTGTCCCATAATGAGCAGTTCTTC.

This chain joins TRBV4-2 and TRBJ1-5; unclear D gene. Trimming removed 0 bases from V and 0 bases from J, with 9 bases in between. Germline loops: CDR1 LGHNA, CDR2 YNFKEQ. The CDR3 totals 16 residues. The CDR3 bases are TGTGCCAGCAGCCAAGAATTGGAGTCTAGCAATCAGCCCCAGCATTTT. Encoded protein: CASSQELESSNQPQHF.

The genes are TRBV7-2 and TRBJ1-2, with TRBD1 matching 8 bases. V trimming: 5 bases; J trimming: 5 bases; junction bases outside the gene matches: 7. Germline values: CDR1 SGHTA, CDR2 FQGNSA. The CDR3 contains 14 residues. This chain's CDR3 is CASSPGQGGYGYTF. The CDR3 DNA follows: TGTGCCAGCAGCCCCGGACAGGGAGGTTATGGCTACACCTTC.

CDR3 bases: TGTGCCAGCAGCCCCCCGGCGGATAACTATGGCTACACCTTC. Translation gives CASSPPADNYGYTF. This chain links TRBV4-2 with TRBJ1-2; D is unclear. The CDR3 is 14 amino acids. Germline V gene sequence: CDR1 LGHNA, CDR2 YNFKEQ. V was pared by 4 bases and J by 1 base, with 10 bases between.

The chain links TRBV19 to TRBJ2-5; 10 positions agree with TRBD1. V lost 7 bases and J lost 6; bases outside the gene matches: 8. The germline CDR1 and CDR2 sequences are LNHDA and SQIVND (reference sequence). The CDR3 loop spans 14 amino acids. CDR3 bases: TGTGCCAGTACCCCGACAGGGGGCCTAAAGACCCAGTACTTC. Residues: CASTPTGGLKTQYF.

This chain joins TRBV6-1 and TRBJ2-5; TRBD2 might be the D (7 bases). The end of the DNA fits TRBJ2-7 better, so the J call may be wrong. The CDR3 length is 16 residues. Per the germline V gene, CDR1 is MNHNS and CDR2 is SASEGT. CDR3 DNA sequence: TGTGCCAGCAGTGAGACCGACAGGACTAGCTCCTACGAGCAGTACTTC. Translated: CASSETDRTSSYEQYF.

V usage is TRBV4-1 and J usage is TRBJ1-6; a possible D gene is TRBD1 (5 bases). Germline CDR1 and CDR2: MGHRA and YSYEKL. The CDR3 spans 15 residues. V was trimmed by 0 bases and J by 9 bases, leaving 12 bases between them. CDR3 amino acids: CASSQDSRVISPLHF. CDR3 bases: TGCGCCAGCAGCCAAGATTCCAGGGTTATTTCACCCCTCCACTTT.

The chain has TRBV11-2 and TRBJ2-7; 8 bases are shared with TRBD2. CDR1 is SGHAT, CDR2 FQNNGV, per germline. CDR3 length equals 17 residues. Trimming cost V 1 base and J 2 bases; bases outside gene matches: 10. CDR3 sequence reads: CASSLVVPAGEPYEQYF. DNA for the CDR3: TGTGCCAGCAGCTTAGTGGTTCCAGCGGGGGAACCCTACGAGCAGTACTTC.

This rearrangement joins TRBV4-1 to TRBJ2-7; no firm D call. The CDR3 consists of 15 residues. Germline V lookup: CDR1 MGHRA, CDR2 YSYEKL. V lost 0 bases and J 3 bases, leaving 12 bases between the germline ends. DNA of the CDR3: TGCGCCAGCAGCCAAGAAGAGGCCCTTGGCTACGAGCAGTACTTC. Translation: CASSQEEALGYEQYF.

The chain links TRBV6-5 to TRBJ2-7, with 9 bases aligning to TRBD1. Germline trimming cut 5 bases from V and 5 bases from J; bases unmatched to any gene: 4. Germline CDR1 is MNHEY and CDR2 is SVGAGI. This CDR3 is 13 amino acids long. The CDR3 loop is CASSRRDRDEQYF. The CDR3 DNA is TGTGCCAGCAGTCGCCGGGACAGGGACGAGCAGTACTTC.

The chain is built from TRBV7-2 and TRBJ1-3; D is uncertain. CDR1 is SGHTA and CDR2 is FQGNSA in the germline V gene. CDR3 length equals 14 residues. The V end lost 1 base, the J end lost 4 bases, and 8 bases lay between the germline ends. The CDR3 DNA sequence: TGTGCCAGCAGCTTAGTTGTGAGCGGAAACACCATATATTTT. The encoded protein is CASSLVVSGNTIYF.

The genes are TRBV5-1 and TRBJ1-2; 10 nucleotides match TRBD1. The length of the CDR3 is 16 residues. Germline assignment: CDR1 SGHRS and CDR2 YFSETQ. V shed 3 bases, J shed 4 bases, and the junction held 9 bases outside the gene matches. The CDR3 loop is CASSYGQGGSGYGYTF. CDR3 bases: TGCGCCAGCAGCTACGGACAGGGGGGCAGTGGCTATGGCTACACCTTC.

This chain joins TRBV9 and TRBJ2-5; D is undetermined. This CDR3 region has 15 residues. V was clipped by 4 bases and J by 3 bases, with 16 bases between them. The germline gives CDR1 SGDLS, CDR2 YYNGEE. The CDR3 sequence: CASSSSEAAEETQYF. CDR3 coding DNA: TGTGCCAGCAGCTCCTCTGAGGCTGCGGAAGAGACCCAGTACTTC.